This TCR beta chain was identified during a study of T cells in Graves' hyperthyroidism and ophthalmopathy. On the study more broadly: The authors collected peripheral blood at initial diagnosis, before any treatment. Overall study results and limits: Blood also showed most of the thyroid clonotypes that were expanded above 0.001.

This CDR3 region has 18 residues. V was clipped by 0 bases and J by 9 bases; unmatched bases: 16. Per germline, CDR1 MGHRA and CDR2 YSYEKL. The investigators amplified TCR beta CDR3 regions from RNA transcripts. The TCR CDR3 was amplified in a first-round RT-PCR using the HTBI primer set. MiXCR, run by TCRdb on the multiplex PCR reads, gives a single entry per CDR3 protein. The repertoire has 300,000 to 450,000 distinct CDR3 sequences, roughly 15% of them found once; the top ten carry around a fifth. This clonotype appeared a few times. Antigen: not known. Clinical symptoms, serum thyroxine, TRAb, thyroid ultrasound and orbital computed tomography informed diagnoses.

Sequencing was carried out using blood. The TCR comes from a woman younger than 45 with Graves' ophthalmopathy. V is TRBV4-1 and J is TRBJ2-1; 8 nucleotides align to TRBD1. CDR3 loop: CASSQDDFGTGGVFEQFF. The DNA for the CDR3 is TGCGCCAGCAGCCAAGACGACTTCGGGACAGGTGGGGTTTTTGAGCAGTTCTTC.